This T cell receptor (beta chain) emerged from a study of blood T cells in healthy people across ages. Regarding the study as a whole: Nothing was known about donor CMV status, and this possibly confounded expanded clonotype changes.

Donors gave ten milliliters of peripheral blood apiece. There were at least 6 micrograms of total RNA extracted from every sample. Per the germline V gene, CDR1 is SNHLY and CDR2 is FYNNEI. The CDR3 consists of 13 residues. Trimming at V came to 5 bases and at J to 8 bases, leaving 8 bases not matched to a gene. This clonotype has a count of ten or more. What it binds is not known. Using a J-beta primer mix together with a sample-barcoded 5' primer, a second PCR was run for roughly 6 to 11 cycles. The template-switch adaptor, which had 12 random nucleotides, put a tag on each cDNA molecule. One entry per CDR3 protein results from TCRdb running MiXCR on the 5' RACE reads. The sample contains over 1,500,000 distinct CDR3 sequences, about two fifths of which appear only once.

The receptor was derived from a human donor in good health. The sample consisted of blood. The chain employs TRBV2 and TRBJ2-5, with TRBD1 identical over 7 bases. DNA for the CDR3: TGTGCCAGCAGTATCAGGACAGGAGTAACCCAGTACTTC. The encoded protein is CASSIRTGVTQYF.